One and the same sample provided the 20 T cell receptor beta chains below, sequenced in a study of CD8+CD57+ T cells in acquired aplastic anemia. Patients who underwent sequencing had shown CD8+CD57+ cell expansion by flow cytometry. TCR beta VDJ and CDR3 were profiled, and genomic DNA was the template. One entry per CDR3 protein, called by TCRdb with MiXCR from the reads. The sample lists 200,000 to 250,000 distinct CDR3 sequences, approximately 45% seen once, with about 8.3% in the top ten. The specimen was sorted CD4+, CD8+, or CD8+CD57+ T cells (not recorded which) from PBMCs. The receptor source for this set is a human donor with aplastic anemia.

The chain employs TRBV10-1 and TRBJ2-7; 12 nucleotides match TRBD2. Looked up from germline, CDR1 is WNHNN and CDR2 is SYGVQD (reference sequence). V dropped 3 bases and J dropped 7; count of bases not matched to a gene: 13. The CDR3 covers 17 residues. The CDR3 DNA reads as TGCGCCAGCAGTGACAAAGGGCTAGCGGGGGGGCGCAATGAGCAGTACTTC. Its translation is CASSDKGLAGGRNEQYF.

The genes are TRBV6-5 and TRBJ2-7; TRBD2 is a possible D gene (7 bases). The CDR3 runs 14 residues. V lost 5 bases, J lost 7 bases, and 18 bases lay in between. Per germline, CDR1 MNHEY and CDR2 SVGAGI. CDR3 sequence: CASSPKGGGHEQYF. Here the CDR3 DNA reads TGTGCCAGCAGTCCCAAGGGGGGGGGCCATGAGCAGTACTTC.

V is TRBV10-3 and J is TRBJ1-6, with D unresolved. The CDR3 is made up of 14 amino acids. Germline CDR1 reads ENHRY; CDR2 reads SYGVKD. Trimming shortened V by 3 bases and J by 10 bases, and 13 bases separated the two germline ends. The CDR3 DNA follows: TGTGCCATCAGTGACCGGGCCGAGGGATCACCCCTCCACTTT. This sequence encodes CAISDRAEGSPLHF.

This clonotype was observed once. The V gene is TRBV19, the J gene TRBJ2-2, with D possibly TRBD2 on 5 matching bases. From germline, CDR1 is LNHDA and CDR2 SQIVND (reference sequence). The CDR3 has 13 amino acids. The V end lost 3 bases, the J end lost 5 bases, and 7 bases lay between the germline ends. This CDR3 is CASSIRGTGELFF. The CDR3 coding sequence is TGTGCCAGTAGTATCCGAGGGACCGGGGAGCTGTTTTTT.

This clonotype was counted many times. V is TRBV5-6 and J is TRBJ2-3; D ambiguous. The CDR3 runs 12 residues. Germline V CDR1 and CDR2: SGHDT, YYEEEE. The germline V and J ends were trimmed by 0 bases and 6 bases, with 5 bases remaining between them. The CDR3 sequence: CASSLEGDTQYF. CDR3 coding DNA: TGTGCCAGCAGCTTGGAAGGGGATACGCAGTATTTT.

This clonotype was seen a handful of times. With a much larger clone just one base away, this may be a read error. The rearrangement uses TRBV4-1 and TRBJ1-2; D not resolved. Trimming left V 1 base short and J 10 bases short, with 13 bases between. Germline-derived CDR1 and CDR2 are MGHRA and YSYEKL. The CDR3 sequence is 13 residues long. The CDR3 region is CASSQVFGPDYTF. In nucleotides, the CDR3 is TGCGCCAGCAGCCAAGTGTTTGGTCCCGACTACACCTTC.

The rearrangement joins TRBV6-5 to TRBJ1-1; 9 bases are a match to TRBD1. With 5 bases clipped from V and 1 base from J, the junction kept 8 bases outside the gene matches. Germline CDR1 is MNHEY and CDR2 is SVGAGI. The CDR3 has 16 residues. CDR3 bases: TGTGCCAGCAGTAAGTATATACAGGGGGCGAACACTGAAGCTTTCTTT. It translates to CASSKYIQGANTEAFF.

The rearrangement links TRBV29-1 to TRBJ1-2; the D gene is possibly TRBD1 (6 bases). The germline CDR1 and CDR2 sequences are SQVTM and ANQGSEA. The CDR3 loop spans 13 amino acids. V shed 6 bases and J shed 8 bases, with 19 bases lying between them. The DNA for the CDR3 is TGCAGCGTCGAACAGGGCTACCGCTCCGGCTACACCTTC. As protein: CSVEQGYRSGYTF.

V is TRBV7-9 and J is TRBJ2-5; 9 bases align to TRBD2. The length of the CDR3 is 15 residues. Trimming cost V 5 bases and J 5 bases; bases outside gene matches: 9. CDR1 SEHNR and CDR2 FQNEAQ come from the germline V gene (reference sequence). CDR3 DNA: TGTGCCAGCAGCCCCCCTCGCGGGGGGGCGGAGACCCAGTACTTC. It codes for CASSPPRGGAETQYF.

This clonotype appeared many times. The CDR3 DNA follows: TGTGCCAGCAGTGAAGAAGCAGGAGGGAATGAAAAACTGTTTTTT. It encodes CASSEEAGGNEKLFF. This chain connects TRBV6-1 to TRBJ1-4; D gene unclear. V was shortened by 1 base and J by 5 bases, with 11 bases between the two germline ends. The germline CDR1 and CDR2 sequences are MNHNS and SASEGT. The CDR3 consists of 15 residues.

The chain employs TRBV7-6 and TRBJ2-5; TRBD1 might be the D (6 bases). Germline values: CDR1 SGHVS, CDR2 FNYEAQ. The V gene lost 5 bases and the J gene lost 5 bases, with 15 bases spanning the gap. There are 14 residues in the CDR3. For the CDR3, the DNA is TGTGCCAGCAGCACGCAGGGGAATCGGGAGACCCAGTACTTC. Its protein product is CASSTQGNRETQYF. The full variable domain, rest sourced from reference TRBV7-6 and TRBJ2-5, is GAGVSQSPRYKVTKRGQDVALRCDPISGHVSLYWYRQALGQGPEFLTYFNYEAQQDKSGLPNDRFSAERPEGSISTLTIQRTEQRDSAMYRCASSTQGNRETQYFGPGTRLLVL.

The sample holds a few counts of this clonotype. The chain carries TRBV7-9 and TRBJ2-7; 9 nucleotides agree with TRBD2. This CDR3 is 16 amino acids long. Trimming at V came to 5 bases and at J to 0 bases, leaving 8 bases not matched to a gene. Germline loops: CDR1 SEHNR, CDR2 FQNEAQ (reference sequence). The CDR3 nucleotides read TGTGCCAGCAGCCCTCCGAGTAGCGGGAGCTCCTACGAGCAGTACTTC. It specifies CASSPPSSGSSYEQYF.

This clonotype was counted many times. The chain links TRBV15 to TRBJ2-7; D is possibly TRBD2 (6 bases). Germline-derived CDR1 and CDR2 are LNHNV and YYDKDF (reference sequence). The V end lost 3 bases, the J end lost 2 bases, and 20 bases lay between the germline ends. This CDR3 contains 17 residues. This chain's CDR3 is CATSRGISGVGTYEQYF. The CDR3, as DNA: TGTGCCACCAGCAGGGGGATTAGCGGAGTGGGGACCTACGAGCAGTACTTC.

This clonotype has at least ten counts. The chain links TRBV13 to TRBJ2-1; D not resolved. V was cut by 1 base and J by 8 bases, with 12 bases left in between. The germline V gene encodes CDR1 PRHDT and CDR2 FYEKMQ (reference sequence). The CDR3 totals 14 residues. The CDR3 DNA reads TGTGCCAGCAGCTTAGAAGCGTGGGATGATGAGCAGTTCTTC. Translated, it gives CASSLEAWDDEQFF.

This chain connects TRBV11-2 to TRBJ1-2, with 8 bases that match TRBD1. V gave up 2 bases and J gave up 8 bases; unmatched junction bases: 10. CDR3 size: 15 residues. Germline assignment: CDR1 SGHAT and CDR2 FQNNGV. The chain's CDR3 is CASSLSGTGSWGYTF. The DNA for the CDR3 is TGTGCCAGCAGCTTATCGGGGACAGGCAGTTGGGGCTACACCTTC.

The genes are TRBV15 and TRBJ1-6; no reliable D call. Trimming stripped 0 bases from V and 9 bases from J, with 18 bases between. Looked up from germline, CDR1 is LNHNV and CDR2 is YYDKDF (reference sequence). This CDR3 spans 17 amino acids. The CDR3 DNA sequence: TGTGCCACCAGCAGAGATCGATCGTCGGACTTAGGTTCACCCCTCCACTTT. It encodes CATSRDRSSDLGSPLHF.

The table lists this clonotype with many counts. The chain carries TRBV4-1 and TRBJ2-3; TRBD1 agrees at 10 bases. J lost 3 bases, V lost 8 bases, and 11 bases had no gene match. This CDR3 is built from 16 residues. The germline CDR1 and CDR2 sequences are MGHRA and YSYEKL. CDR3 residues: CASRYRTGGKTDTQYF. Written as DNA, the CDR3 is TGCGCCAGCCGCTATCGGACAGGGGGAAAAACAGATACGCAGTATTTT.

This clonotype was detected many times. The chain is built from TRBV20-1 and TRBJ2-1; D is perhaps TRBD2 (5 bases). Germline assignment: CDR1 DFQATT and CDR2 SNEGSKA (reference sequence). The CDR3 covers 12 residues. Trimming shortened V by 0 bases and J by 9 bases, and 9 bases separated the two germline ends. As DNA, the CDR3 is TGCAGTGCTAGAGATCGGGGTCTTGAGCAGTTCTTC. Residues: CSARDRGLEQFF.

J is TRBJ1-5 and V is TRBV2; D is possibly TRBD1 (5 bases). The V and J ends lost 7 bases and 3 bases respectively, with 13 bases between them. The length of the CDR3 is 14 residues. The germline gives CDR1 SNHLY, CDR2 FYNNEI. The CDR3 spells CASTGVGVNQPQHF. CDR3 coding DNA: TGTGCCAGCACGGGTGTAGGGGTCAATCAGCCCCAGCATTTT.

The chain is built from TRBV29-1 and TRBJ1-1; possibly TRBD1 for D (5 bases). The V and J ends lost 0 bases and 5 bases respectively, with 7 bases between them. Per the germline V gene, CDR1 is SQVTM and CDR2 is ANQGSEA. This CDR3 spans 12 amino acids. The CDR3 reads CSVEDGGTEAFF. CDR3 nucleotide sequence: TGCAGCGTTGAAGATGGGGGAACTGAAGCTTTCTTT.